This TCR beta chain is from a study of CD8+ T cells in alopecia areata. Study background: By percentage of affected scalp area, the severity of treated patients was scored.

Study-wide results and limits: The study found that many expanded lesional clones persisted in scalp and blood during tofacitinib.

The authors extracted RNA and reverse transcribed it into cDNA as the sequencing template. Method: immunoSEQ multiplex PCR; TCRdb's copy keeps in-frame clones and lacks some. Among under 200,000 clones listed, about 60% were seen once. Points on this clone: The antigen is not known.

The treatment: oral pan-JAK inhibitor, 5-10 mg twice daily. Sorted populations comprised CD4+ and CD8+ T cells obtained from PBMCs. The V gene lost 0 bases and the J gene lost 1 base, with 4 bases spanning the gap. CDR1 and CDR2 (germline): SGDLS, YYNGEE. The CDR3 is 13 amino acids. Material: CD4+ T cells sorted from blood, obtained at week 24, from a patient treated with tofacitinib. This chain connects TRBV9 to TRBJ2-5; D gene unclear. This clonotype was sampled from a human donor with alopecia areata. As DNA, the CDR3 is TGTGCCAGCAGCGTAGCTTTCCAAGAGACCCAGTACTTC. It translates to CASSVAFQETQYF.